This T cell receptor (beta chain) was observed in a study of T cell responses to AZD1222 COVID-19 vaccine. The wider study: Pooling covered second doses at about 4 or about 12 weeks. Notes on the study in general: Among those given AZD1222, only five to seven were seropositive at baseline. The sample set comprised mostly white British donors with more females, and clonal diversity was possibly underestimated.

On this clone itself: Antigen specificity is unknown.

This CDR3 spans 12 amino acids. The V gene lost 1 base and the J gene lost 8 bases, with 8 bases spanning the gap. Germline values: CDR1 LGHDT, CDR2 YNNKEL (reference sequence). Sequencing was performed with immunoSEQ multiplex PCR; in TCRdb, only in-frame clones are kept and a portion is missing. The sample holds roughly 110,000 clones, 80% to 90% seen once. The receptor was derived from an adult in good health. This chain connects TRBV3-1 (or the pseudogene TRBV3-2) to TRBJ1-2; no clear D. The sequencing here drew on peripheral blood, taken on day 0 of AZD1222 vaccination. Written as DNA, the CDR3 is TGTGCCAGCAGCCAAGGTCCCGTCGGCTACACCTTC. This translates into CASSQGPVGYTF.